The 8 T cell receptor beta chains below come from one sample, sequenced in a study of radiation and T cells in renal cell carcinoma. Sample time point: blood 4 weeks post-SBRT, at nephrectomy. Described treatment: 15 Gy SBRT to primary tumor, nephrectomy 4 weeks later. Sequencing used immunoSEQ multiplex PCR; TCRdb keeps in-frame clones, though not all of them. The table lists around 74,000 clones, around four fifths of them singletons, with approximately 2.3% in the top ten. Material: blood, obtained from a patient whose treatment included radiotherapy and nephrectomy. These receptors all stem from a woman in her sixties with renal cell carcinoma.

The gene calls are TRBV7-6 and TRBJ1-1; unclear D gene. CDR3 size: 14 residues. The germline V gene has CDR1 SGHVS and CDR2 FNYEAQ. Trimming cost V 7 bases and J 1 base, with 13 bases left between them. The CDR3 sequence: CASTTTPGNTEAFF. The CDR3 nucleotides read TGTGCCAGCACTACCACACCCGGGAACACTGAAGCTTTCTTT.

A single count supports this clone. This chain links TRBV27 with TRBJ1-5; D gene unclear. The CDR3 is 16 amino acids. Trimming shortened V by 2 bases and J by 3 bases, and 14 bases separated the two germline ends. CDR1 and CDR2 from the germline V gene are MNHEY and SMNVEV (reference sequence). CDR3 nucleotide sequence: TGTGCCAGCAGTTTAAGAGTGGGCGGGAACAATCAGCCCCAGCATTTT. Residues: CASSLRVGGNNQPQHF.

The chain joins TRBV18 to TRBJ2-5, with 10 bases identical to TRBD2. CDR3 length: 17 residues. Per the germline V gene, CDR1 is KGHSH and CDR2 is LQKENI. V dropped 1 base and J dropped 5; count of bases not matched to a gene: 10. Written as DNA, the CDR3 is TGTGCCAGCTCACCACTCAGTCAGCGGGAGGGTCGGGAGACCCAGTACTTC. It codes for CASSPLSQREGRETQYF.

The rearrangement uses TRBV10-1 and TRBJ2-1; D is uncertain. There are 12 residues in the CDR3. The germline gives CDR1 WNHNN, CDR2 SYGVQD (reference sequence). Trimming stripped 4 bases from V and 4 bases from J, with 5 bases between. CDR3 amino acids: CASSGPYNEQFF. The CDR3 nucleotides are TGCGCCAGCAGTGGACCTTACAATGAGCAGTTCTTC.

This clone was recorded once. This chain connects TRBV19 to TRBJ2-3, with 9 nucleotides matching TRBD1. The CDR3 spans 15 residues. Germline V lookup: CDR1 LNHDA, CDR2 SQIVND (reference sequence). V dropped 6 bases and J dropped 4; count of bases not matched to a gene: 8. As DNA, the CDR3 is TGTGCCAGTAGGAGGACAGGGGCCGAAGCAGATACGCAGTATTTT. Its protein product is CASRRTGAEADTQYF.

This clone was counted between two and nine times. The J gene is TRBJ1-1, the V gene TRBV28, with 7 bases fitting TRBD1. The CDR3 runs 14 residues. J was trimmed by 5 bases and V by 5 bases; bases with no gene match: 8. Germline loops: CDR1 MDHEN, CDR2 SYDVKM. CDR3 sequence: CASSPGQTGTEAFF. Here the CDR3 DNA reads TGTGCCAGCAGTCCGGGACAGACGGGGACTGAAGCTTTCTTT.

This clone was observed once. The CDR3 loop is CASSLVGTGEETQYF. The CDR3 region has the DNA TGCGCCAGCAGCTTGGTAGGGACAGGTGAAGAGACCCAGTACTTC. The chain recombines TRBV5-1 with TRBJ2-5, with TRBD1 matching over 8 bases. Germline V CDR1 and CDR2: SGHRS, YFSETQ. Trimming cost V 0 bases and J 3 bases; bases outside gene matches: 4. The CDR3 totals 15 residues.

V and J are TRBV6-6 and TRBJ2-7, with 7 bases aligning to TRBD2. With V trimmed by 6 bases and J by 5 bases, 7 bases remained unmatched. The CDR3 runs 13 residues. Looked up from germline, CDR1 is MNHNY and CDR2 is SVGAGI (reference sequence). The CDR3 is CASSSSGKNEQYF. CDR3 coding DNA: TGTGCCAGCAGCTCAAGCGGGAAAAACGAGCAGTACTTC.